This TCR beta chain was identified during a study of shared clonotypes between healthy human individuals. General study points: Clonotype sharing among donors was thought likely to change with sequencing depth.

Profiled with immunoSEQ multiplex PCR; TCRdb holds only in-frame clones, not every one. The sample includes some 1,600,000 clones, 95% to 99% of them seen just once. This CDR3 comprises 18 residues. V lost 1 base and J 0 bases, leaving 13 bases between the germline ends. Germline V gives CDR1 SNHLY, CDR2 FYNNEI. As for this clone: Its antigen is unidentified.

The TCR comes from a man under 40 in good health. The sample was naive CD4+ T cells sorted from blood. Subset denoted: CD45RA+ positively selected. V is TRBV2 and J is TRBJ2-6; perhaps TRBD1 as D (5 bases). CDR3 sequence (DNA): TGTGCCAGCAGTGAAGGTCTCAGGGCAAACTCTGGGGCCAACGTCCTGACTTTC. Its protein is CASSEGLRANSGANVLTF. The full variable domain, rest sourced from reference TRBV2 and TRBJ2-6, is EPEVTQTPSHQVTQMGQEVILRCVPISNHLYFYWYRQILGQKVEFLVSFYNNEISEKSEIFDDQFSVERPDGSNFTLKIRSTKLEDSAMYFCASSEGLRANSGANVLTFGAGSRLTVL.